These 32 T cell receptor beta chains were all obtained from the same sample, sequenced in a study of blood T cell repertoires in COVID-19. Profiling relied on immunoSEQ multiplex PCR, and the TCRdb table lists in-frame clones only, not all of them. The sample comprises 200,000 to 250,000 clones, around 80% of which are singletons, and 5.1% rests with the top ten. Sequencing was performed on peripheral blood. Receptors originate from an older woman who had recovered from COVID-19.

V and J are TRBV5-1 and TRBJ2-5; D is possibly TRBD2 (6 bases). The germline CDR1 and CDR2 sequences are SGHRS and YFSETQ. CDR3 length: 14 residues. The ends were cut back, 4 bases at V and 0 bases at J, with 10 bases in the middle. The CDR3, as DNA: TGCGCCAGCAGCGGCGGGACGAACCAAGAGACCCAGTACTTC. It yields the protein CASSGGTNQETQYF.

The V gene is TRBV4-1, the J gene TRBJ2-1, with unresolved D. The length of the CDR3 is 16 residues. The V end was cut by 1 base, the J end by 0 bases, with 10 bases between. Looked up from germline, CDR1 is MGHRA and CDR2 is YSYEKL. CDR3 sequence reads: CASSQVLLISYNEQFF. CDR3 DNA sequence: TGCGCCAGCAGCCAAGTACTGCTAATCTCCTACAATGAGCAGTTCTTC.

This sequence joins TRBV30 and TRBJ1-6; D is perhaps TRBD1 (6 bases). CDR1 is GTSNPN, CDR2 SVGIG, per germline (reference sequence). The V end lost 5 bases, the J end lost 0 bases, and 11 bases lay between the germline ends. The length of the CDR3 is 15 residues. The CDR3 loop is CAWSGTRSYNSPLHF. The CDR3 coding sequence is TGTGCCTGGTCCGGGACACGCTCCTATAATTCACCCCTCCACTTT.

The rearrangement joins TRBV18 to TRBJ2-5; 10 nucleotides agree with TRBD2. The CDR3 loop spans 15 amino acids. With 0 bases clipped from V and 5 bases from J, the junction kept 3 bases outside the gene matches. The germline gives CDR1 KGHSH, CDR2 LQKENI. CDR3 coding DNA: TGTGCCAGCTCACCACCGGATAGCGGGGGGGAGACCCAGTACTTC. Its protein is CASSPPDSGGETQYF.

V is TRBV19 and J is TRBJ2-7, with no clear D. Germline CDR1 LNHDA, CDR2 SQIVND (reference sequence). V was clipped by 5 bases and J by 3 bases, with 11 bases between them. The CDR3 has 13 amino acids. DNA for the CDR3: TGTGCCAGTAGTGTAGGTGAGTTCTACGAGCAGTACTTC. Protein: CASSVGEFYEQYF.

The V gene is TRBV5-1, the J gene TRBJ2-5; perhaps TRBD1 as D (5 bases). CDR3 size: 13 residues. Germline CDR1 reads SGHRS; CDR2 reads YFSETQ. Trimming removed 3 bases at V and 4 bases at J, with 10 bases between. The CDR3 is CASSSYQGETQYF. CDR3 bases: TGCGCCAGCAGCTCGTACCAGGGAGAGACCCAGTACTTC. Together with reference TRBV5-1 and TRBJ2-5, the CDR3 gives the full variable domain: KAGVTQTPRYLIKTRGQQVTLSCSPISGHRSVSWYQQTPGQGLQFLFEYFSETQRNKGNFPGRFSGRQFSNSRSEMNVSTLELGDSALYLCASSSYQGETQYFGPGTRLLVL.

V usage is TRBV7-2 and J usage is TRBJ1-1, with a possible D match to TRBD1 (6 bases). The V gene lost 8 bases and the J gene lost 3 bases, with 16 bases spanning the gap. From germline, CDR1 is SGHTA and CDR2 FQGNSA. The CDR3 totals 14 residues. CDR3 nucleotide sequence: TGTGCCAGCCACAGGGTCACGGGTCACACTGAAGCTTTCTTT. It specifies CASHRVTGHTEAFF.

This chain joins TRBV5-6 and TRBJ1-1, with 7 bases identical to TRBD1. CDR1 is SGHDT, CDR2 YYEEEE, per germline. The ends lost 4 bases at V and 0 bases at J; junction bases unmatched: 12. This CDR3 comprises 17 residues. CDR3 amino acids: CASSQMTGLLMNTEAFF. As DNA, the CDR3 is TGTGCCAGCAGCCAGATGACAGGGCTTTTAATGAACACTGAAGCTTTCTTT.

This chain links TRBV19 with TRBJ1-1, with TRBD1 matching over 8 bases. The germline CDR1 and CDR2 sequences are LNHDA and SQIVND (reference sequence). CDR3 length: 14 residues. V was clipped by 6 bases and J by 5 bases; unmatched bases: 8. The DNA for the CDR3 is TGTGCCAGTAGAAAACAGGGGGATGAAACTGAAGCTTTCTTT. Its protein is CASRKQGDETEAFF.

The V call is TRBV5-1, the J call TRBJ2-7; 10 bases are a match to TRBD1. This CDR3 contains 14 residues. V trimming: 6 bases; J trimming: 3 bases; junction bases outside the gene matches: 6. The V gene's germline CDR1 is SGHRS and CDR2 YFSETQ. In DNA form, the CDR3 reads TGCGCCAGCACCGCCGGGACAGGGGTCTACGAGCAGTACTTC. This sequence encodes CASTAGTGVYEQYF.

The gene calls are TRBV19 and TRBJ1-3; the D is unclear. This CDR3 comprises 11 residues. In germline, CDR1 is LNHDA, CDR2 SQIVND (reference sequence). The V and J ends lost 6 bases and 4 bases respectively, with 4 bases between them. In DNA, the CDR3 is TGTGCCAGTAGAAGCGGAAACACCATATATTTT. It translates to CASRSGNTIYF.

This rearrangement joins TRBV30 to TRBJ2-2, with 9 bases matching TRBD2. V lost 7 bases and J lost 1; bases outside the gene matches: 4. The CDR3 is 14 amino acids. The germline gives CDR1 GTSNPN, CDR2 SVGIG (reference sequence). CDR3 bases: TGTGCCTACCAGCGGGGGGTGAACACCGGGGAGCTGTTTTTT. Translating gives CAYQRGVNTGELFF.

The CDR3 region is CASSLPLAGGQDTQYF. CDR3 sequence (DNA): TGCGCCAGCAGCTTACCACTAGCGGGGGGGCAAGATACGCAGTATTTT. This chain joins TRBV5-1 and TRBJ2-3, with 13 nucleotides matching TRBD2. V lost 2 bases and J lost 5; bases outside the gene matches: 5. Per germline, CDR1 SGHRS and CDR2 YFSETQ. The CDR3 totals 16 residues.

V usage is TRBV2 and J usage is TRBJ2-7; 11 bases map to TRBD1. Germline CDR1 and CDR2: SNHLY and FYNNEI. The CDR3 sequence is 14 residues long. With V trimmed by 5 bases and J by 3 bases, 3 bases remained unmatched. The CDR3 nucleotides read TGTGCCAGCAGTACCGGGACAGGGGGCTACGAGCAGTACTTC. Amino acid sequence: CASSTGTGGYEQYF.

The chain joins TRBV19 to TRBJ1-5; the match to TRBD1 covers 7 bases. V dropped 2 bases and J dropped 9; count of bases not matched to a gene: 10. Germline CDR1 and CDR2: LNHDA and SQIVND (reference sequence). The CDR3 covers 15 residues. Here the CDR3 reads CASSIRQGEHPPQHF. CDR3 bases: TGTGCCAGTAGTATACGGCAGGGGGAGCATCCGCCCCAGCATTTT. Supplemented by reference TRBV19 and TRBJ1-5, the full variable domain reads DGGITQSPKYLFRKEGQNVTLSCEQNLNHDAMYWYRQDPGQGLRLIYYSQIVNDFQKGDIAEGYSVSREKKESFPLTVTSAQKNPTAFYLCASSIRQGEHPPQHFGDGTRLSIL.

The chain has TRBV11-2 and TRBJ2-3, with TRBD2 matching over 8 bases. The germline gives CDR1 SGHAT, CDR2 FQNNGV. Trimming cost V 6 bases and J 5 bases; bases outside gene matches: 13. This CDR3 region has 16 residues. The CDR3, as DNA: TGTGCCAGCAGGCGAGGCCGGGGCGGGGGGCGAGATACGCAGTATTTT. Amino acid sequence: CASRRGRGGGRDTQYF.

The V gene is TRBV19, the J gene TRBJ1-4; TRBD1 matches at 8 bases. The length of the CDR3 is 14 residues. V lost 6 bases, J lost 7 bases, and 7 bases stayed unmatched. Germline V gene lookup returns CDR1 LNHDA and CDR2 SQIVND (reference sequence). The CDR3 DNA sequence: TGTGCCAGTAGGCCCCAGGGGGCGAGTGAAAAACTGTTTTTT. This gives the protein CASRPQGASEKLFF.

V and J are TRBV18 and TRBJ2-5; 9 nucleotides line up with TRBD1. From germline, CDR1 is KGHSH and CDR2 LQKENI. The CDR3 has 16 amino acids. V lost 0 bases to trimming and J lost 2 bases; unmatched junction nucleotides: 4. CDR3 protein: CASSPPRGTGQETQYF. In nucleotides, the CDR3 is TGTGCCAGCTCACCACCCCGCGGGACAGGGCAAGAGACCCAGTACTTC. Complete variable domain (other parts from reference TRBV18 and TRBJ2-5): NAGVMQNPRHLVRRRGQEARLRCSPMKGHSHVYWYRQLPEEGLKFMVYLQKENIIDESGMPKERFSAEFPKEGPSILRIQQVVRGDSAAYFCASSPPRGTGQETQYFGPGTRLLVL.

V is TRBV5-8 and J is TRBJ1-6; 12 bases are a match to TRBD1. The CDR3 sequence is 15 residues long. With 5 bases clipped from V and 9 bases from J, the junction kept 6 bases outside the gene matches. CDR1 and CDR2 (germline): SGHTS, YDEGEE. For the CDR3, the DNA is TGTGCCAGCAGACACCGGGACAGGGGGCGTTCACCCCTCCACTTT. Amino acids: CASRHRDRGRSPLHF. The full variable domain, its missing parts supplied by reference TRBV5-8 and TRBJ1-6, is EAGVTQSPTHLIKTRGQQATLRCSPISGHTSVYWYQQALGLGLQFLLWYDEGEERNRGNFPPRFSGRQFPNYSSELNVNALELEDSALYLCASRHRDRGRSPLHFGNGTRLTVT.

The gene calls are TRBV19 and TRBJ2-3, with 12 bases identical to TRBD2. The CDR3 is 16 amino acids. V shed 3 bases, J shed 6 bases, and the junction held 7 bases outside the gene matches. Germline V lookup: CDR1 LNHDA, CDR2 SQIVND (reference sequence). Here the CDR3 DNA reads TGTGCCAGTAGTATCGGACTAGCGGGGATGGGGGATACGCAGTATTTT. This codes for CASSIGLAGMGDTQYF.

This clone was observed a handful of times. CDR3 sequence: CASSRTLAVGGLNEQFF. Here the CDR3 DNA reads TGTGCCAGCAGCCGAACCCTAGCGGTGGGGGGGCTCAATGAGCAGTTCTTC. V and J are TRBV5-5 and TRBJ2-1; TRBD2 is a possible D gene (7 bases). Deletions cut 4 bases from V and 6 bases from J, with 23 bases between. This CDR3 has 17 residues. Germline loops: CDR1 SGHKS, CDR2 YYEKEE (reference sequence).

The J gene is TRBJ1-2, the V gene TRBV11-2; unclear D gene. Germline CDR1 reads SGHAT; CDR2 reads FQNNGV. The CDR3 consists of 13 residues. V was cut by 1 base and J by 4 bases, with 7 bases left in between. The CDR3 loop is CASSLVSLYGYTF. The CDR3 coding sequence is TGTGCCAGCAGCTTAGTGTCCCTCTATGGCTACACCTTC.

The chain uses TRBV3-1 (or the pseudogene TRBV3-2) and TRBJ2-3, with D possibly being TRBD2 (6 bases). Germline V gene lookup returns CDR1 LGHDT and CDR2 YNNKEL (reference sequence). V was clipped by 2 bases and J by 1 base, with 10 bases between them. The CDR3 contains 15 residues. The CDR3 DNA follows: TGTGCCAGCAGCCAACCCCAGCGGGGCACAGATACGCAGTATTTT. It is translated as CASSQPQRGTDTQYF.

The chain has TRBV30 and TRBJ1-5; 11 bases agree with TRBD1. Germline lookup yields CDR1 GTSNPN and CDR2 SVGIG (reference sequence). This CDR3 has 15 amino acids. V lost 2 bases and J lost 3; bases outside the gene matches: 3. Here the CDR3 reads CAWSSGQGANQPQHF. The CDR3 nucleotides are TGTGCCTGGAGTTCCGGACAGGGGGCCAATCAGCCCCAGCATTTT. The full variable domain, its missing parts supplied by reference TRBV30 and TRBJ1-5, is SQTIHQWPATLVQPVGSPLSLECTVEGTSNPNLYWYRQAAGRGLQLLFYSVGIGQISSEVPQNLSASRPQDRQFILSSKKLLLSDSGFYLCAWSSGQGANQPQHFGDGTRLSIL.

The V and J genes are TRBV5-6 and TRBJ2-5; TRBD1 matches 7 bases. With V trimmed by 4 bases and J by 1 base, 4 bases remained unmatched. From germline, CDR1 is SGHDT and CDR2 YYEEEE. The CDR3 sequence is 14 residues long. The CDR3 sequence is CASSPAGGQETQYF. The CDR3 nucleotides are TGTGCCAGCAGCCCGGCAGGGGGCCAAGAGACCCAGTACTTC.

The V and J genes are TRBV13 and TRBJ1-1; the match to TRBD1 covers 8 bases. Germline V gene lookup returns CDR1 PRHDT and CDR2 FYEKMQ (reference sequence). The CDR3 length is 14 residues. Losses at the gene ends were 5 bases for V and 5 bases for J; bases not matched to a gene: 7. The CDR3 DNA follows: TGTGCCAGCAGCGGGGACAGGATTGGGACTGAAGCTTTCTTT. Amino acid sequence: CASSGDRIGTEAFF.

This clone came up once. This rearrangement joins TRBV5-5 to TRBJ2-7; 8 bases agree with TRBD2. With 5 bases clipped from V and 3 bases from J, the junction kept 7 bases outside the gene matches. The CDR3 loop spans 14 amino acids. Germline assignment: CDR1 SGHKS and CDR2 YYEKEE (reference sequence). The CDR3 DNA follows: TGTGCCAGCAGTTACGCGGGGGGAAGCTACGAGCAGTACTTC. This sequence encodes CASSYAGGSYEQYF. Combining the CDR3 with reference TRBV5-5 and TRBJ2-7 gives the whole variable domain DAGVTQSPTHLIKTRGQQVTLRCSPISGHKSVSWYQQVLGQGPQFIFQYYEKEERGRGNFPDRFSARQFPNYSSELNVNALLLGDSALYLCASSYAGGSYEQYFGPGTRLTVT.

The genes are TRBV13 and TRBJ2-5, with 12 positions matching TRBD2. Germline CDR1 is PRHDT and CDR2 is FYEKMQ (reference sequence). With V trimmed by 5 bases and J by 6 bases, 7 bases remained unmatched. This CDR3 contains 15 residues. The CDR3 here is CASSPRLAGVQTQYF. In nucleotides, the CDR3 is TGTGCCAGCAGCCCTAGACTAGCGGGGGTACAGACCCAGTACTTC.

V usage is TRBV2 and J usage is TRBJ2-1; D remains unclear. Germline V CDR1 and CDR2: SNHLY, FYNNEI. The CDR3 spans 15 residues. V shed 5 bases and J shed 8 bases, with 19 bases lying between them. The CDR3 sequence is CASSPLLVGFYEQFF. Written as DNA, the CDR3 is TGTGCCAGCAGTCCCCTTTTAGTTGGTTTCTATGAGCAGTTCTTC.

This chain's CDR3 is CASSVGSGGGDEQFF. CDR3 coding DNA: TGTGCCAGCAGCGTAGGAAGTGGGGGGGGCGATGAGCAGTTCTTC. V usage is TRBV9 and J usage is TRBJ2-1; weak D call: TRBD2 (7 bases). Germline V gene sequence: CDR1 SGDLS, CDR2 YYNGEE. The CDR3 totals 15 residues. With 0 bases removed from V and 8 bases from J, the gap between germline ends came to 15 bases. Full variable domain (missing parts from reference TRBV9 and TRBJ2-1): DSGVTQTPKHLITATGQRVTLRCSPRSGDLSVYWYQQSLDQGLQFLIQYYNGEERAKGNILERFSAQQFPDLHSELNLSSLELGDSALYFCASSVGSGGGDEQFFGPGTRLTVL.

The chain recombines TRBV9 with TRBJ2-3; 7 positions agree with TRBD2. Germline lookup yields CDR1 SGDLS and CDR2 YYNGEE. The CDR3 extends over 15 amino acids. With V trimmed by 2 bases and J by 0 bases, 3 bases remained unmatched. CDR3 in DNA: TGTGCCAGCAGCGTCAGCGGGGCTAGCACAGATACGCAGTATTTT. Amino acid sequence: CASSVSGASTDTQYF.

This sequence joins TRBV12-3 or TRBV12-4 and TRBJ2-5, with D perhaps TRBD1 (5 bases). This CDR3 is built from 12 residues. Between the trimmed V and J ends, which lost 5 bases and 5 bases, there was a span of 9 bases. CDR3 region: CASSPQVETQYF. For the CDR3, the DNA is TGTGCCAGCAGTCCACAGGTGGAGACCCAGTACTTC.